A selection of T cell receptor beta chains follows, all from one sample in a study of a mutant IDH1 vaccine in newly diagnosed glioma. No antigen has been assigned to these receptors. TCRdb keeps only in-frame clones here, not all; method: immunoSEQ multiplex PCR. The sample records about 53,000 clones, about 81% being singletons. The source material was PBMCs, sampled from a glioma patient whose treatment included an IDH1 peptide vaccine. These receptors originate from a woman aged 40 to 55 with glioma. Some clones in this sample may be carry-over from other donors' samples. Both conserved end residues are part of each CDR3. Each record gives: D gene, V gene, clone size, J gene, CDR3 protein, CDR3 DNA. D genes are given only for firm matches. Clone size is given for some rows only: seen once, a few or many times, or a class if the clone is expanded.

>.|TRBV11-2|once|TRBJ1-6
CASSPGVGVPLHF
TGTGCCAGCAGCCCAGGGGTCGGGGTACCCCTCCACTTT
>TRBD2|TRBV7-6|.|TRBJ2-5
CASSLAPPLAGTYQETQYF
TGTGCCAGCAGCTTAGCGCCTCCTCTAGCGGGGACGTACCAAGAGACCCAGTACTTC
>.|TRBV19|.|TRBJ1-1
CASSIQALSTEAFF
TGTGCCAGTAGTATTCAGGCTTTAAGCACTGAAGCTTTCTTT
>TRBD1|TRBV6-1|.|TRBJ1-2
CASSEERGPNYGYTF
TGTGCCAGCAGTGAAGAAAGGGGGCCCAACTATGGCTACACCTTC
>TRBD2|TRBV5-8|.|TRBJ2-1
CASSGTSVLNEQFF
TGTGCCAGTTCCGGTACTAGCGTCTTGAATGAGCAGTTCTTC
>.|TRBV27|.|TRBJ1-1
CASRAGGTEAFF
TGTGCCAGCAGGGCCGGAGGCACTGAAGCTTTCTTT
>.|TRBV10-1|.|TRBJ1-3
CASSESPSGNTIYF
TGCGCCAGCAGTGAGTCCCCCTCTGGAAACACCATATATTTT
>.|TRBV7-6|.|TRBJ1-1
CASSPTHLNTEAFF
TGTGCCAGCAGCCCTACCCACCTGAACACTGAAGCTTTCTTT
>.|TRBV7-9|.|TRBJ1-4
CASSLATNEKLFF
TGTGCCAGCAGCCTTGCAACTAATGAAAAACTGTTTTTT
>.|TRBV19|.|TRBJ1-3
CASSSRGNTIYF
TGTGCCAGTTCGAGTCGGGGAAACACCATATATTTT
>.|TRBV4-1|.|TRBJ2-5
CASSHVGGHRETQYF
TGCGCCAGCAGCCACGTCGGGGGCCATAGGGAGACCCAGTACTTC
>.|TRBV5-1|.|TRBJ2-1
CASSPSGVGHYNEQFF
TGCGCCAGCAGCCCGTCAGGGGTAGGGCATTACAATGAGCAGTTCTTC
>.|TRBV11-2|.|TRBJ1-1
CASSSGAMNTEAFF
TGTGCCAGCAGCTCAGGGGCCATGAACACTGAAGCTTTCTTT
>.|TRBV15|.|TRBJ2-7
CATVEGYSGRRYF
TGTGCCACCGTCGAGGGATATTCGGGCAGGCGGTACTTC
>TRBD1|TRBV9|.|TRBJ1-4
CASSVGVPGQGHEKLFF
TGTGCCAGCAGCGTAGGGGTCCCAGGACAGGGGCATGAAAAACTGTTTTTT